This T cell receptor (beta chain) is drawn from a study of blood T cell repertoires in COVID-19. Looking at the study overall: Spain, Italy and the United States supplied samples that represented acute and convalescent COVID-19.

The recovered donors of Cohort 3 showed two negative PCRs, clearance, or symptom resolution. CDR1 is SGHRS and CDR2 is YFSETQ in the germline V gene. The length of the CDR3 is 13 residues. V shed 4 bases and J shed 11 bases, with 18 bases lying between them. Methods used by the authors: Quantification of nucleated cells was approximated via reference gene primer amplification. TCRdb's copy holds only in-frame clones and misses some; the assay was immunoSEQ multiplex PCR. V and J calls and clone size are as listed in that table; D and trimming were resolved from the DNA. Of more than 300,000 clones in the sample, nearly 90% were seen once.

The V gene is TRBV5-1, the J gene TRBJ1-1; TRBD1 might be the D (5 bases). Input material: PBMCs or T cells enriched from blood (not recorded which). The clonotype originates from a woman in her thirties who had recovered from COVID-19. Here the CDR3 reads CASSTSGNLPAFF. CDR3 bases: TGCGCCAGCAGCACCTCAGGGAATCTTCCCGCTTTCTTT.